The sample holds a few counts of the clone carrying this T cell receptor (gamma chain). One base separates it from a far larger clone, so it is likely a read error. TCRdb applied CATT to the RT-PCR reads for clone calling. Found here are 150 to 250 gamma-chain clones, 30% to 40% of them singletons; the top ten hold about two thirds. The V and J ends lost 6 bases and 0 bases, in that order; junction bases with no gene match: 8. Germline V gene sequence: CDR1 GITISATS, CDR2 ISYDGTV (reference sequence). This CDR3 has 14 residues. The data stem from a study of gamma-delta T cells after stem cell transplantation.

The sequence was obtained from a human donor. It is not recorded whose cells these are; they may come from a transplant donor. The sample consisted of gamma-delta T cells. The rearrangement uses TRGV9 and TRGJ1 or TRGJ2. CDR3 nucleotides: TGTGCCTTGTGGTATGCAGCGAATTATTATAAGAAACTCTTT. Translating gives CALWYAANYYKKLF.